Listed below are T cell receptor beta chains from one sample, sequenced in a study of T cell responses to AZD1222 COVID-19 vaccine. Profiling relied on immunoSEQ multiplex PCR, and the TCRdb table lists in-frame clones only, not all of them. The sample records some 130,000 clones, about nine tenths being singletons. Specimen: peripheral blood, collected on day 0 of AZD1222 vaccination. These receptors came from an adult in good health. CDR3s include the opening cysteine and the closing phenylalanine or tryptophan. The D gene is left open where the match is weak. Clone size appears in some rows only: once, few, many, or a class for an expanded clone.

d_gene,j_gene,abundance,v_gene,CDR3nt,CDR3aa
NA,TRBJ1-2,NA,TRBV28,TGTGCCAGCAGTTCTATCGGGGACTCACGGGGCTACACCTTC,CASSSIGDSRGYTF
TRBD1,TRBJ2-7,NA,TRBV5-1,TGCGCCAGCAGCTTGGGCGGTCAGGGGGCGTACGAGCAGTACTTC,CASSLGGQGAYEQYF
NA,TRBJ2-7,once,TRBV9,TGTGCCAGCAGCGCCGGGGTTCACTACGAGCAGTACTTC,CASSAGVHYEQYF
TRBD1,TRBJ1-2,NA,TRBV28,TGTGCCAGCAGTGGGAGACCGGGACAGGGGGAACCTCTTTATGGCTACACCTTC,CASSGRPGQGEPLYGYTF
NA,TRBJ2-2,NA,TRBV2,TGTGCCAGCAGTGAATCGGGGGCCGGAACCGGGGAGCTGTTTTTT,CASSESGAGTGELFF
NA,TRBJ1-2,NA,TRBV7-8,TGTGCCAGCAGCTCCGACAGATTGACATATGGCTACACCTTC,CASSSDRLTYGYTF
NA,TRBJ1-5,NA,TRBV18,TGTGCCAGCTCCCCTCCTTCCCAGCCCCAGCATTTT,CASSPPSQPQHF
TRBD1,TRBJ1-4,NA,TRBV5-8,TGTGCCAGCAGCCCGGGACAGTCCTCAACTAATGAAAAACTGTTTTTT,CASSPGQSSTNEKLFF
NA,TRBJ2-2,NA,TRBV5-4,TGTGCCAGCAGCTTGGCGAACACCGGGGAGCTGTTTTTT,CASSLANTGELFF
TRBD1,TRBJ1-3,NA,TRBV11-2,TGTGCCAGCACCGTGGGACAGCCAATGCGGGGCACCATATATTTT,CASTVGQPMRGTIYF
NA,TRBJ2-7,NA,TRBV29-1,TGCAGCGTTGAAGAAGGGGGGCCCTACGAGCAGTACTTC,CSVEEGGPYEQYF
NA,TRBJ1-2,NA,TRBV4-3,TGCGCCAGCAGCCAAGTTGGGGGCGGTGGCTACACCTTC,CASSQVGGGGYTF
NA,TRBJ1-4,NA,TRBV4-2,TGTGCCAGCAGCCAAGTGACTGAAAAACTGTTTTTT,CASSQVTEKLFF
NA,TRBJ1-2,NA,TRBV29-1,TGCAGCGTTGAAGTCGGGGGATTCGGTGGCTACACCTTC,CSVEVGGFGGYTF
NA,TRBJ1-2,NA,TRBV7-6,TGTGCCAGCAGCAAAGGAGTTCGGCAGAATGGCTACACCTTC,CASSKGVRQNGYTF
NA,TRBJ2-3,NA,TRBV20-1,TGCAGTGCTAGTTGGTCAGATACGCAGTATTTT,CSASWSDTQYF
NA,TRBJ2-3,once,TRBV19,TGTGCCAGTAGTTGGGGGCTGCAAGATACGCAGTATTTT,CASSWGLQDTQYF
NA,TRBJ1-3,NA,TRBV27,TGTGCCAGCAGTCCTCTTCGGGGAAACACCATATATTTT,CASSPLRGNTIYF
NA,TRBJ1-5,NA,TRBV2,TGTGCCAGCAGTGAATGGGCGGTTAATCAGCCCCAGCATTTT,CASSEWAVNQPQHF
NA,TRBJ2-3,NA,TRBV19,TGTGCCAGTAGTAAGCAGGGGCCAGATACGCAGTATTTT,CASSKQGPDTQYF
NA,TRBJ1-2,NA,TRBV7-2,TGTGCCAGCAGCTTAGGAGACAGGAATGGCTACACCTTC,CASSLGDRNGYTF
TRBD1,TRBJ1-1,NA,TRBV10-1,TGCGCCAGCAGTACAGGGGGCTTTACTGAAGCTTTCTTT,CASSTGGFTEAFF
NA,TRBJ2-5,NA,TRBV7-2,TGTGCCAGCAGCTTCTCCGAGACTAGAAAAGAGACCCAGTACTTC,CASSFSETRKETQYF